The TCR beta chain described here comes from a study of CD4+ T cells in melanoma. Study-wide results and caveats: Neoantigen-specific CD4+ T cells in melanoma reportedly had diverse differentiation states. A reported correlation linked neoantigen-specific CD4+ T cells to CD8+, macrophage and B cell function.

The method was immunoSEQ multiplex PCR; TCRdb's version includes in-frame clones alone and lacks a portion of them. The table shows approximately 10,000 clones, with approximately 71% occurring only once. As regards this clone: Antigen specificity is unknown.

The sequence derives from a human donor with melanoma. Sequenced material: cells from a culture (not recorded whether cultured in vitro).

The CDR3 region is CASSYTRWTNYGYTF. CDR3 bases: TGTGCCAGCAGTTATACCAGGTGGACCAACTATGGCTACACCTTC. This rearrangement joins TRBV6-5 to TRBJ1-2; no clear D. The germline gives CDR1 MNHEY, CDR2 SVGAGI. CDR3 length: 15 residues. The V gene lost 3 bases and the J gene lost 2 bases, with 13 bases spanning the gap.